These T cell receptor beta chains were read from a single sample in a study of blood T cell repertoires in COVID-19. Data came from immunoSEQ multiplex PCR; TCRdb stores just in-frame clones and leaves some out. Here the sample spans roughly 100,000 clones, almost 95% being singletons. The sample taken for sequencing was peripheral blood. Receptors originate from a man in his fifties or sixties with active COVID-19. Each CDR3 is given with its conserved first and last residue.

V gene	J gene	CDR3 protein
TRBV5-6	TRBJ2-1	CASSLDRGDYNEQFF
TRBV7-9	TRBJ2-5	CASGRGGVETQYF
TRBV13	TRBJ1-1	CASSQDRGGTEAFF
TRBV5-5	TRBJ2-7	CASSPQSDAYEQYF
TRBV28	TRBJ1-5	CASSPRTGDGNQPQHF
TRBV30	TRBJ2-2	CAWSGTSGSTGELFF
TRBV28	TRBJ2-7	CASSLRRAYEQYF
TRBV30	TRBJ2-7	CAWSVIFSGKQYF
TRBV6-6	TRBJ1-5	CASSPPTGGGSQPQHF
TRBV7-8	TRBJ2-7	CASSGGDRGRYEQYF